This T cell receptor beta chain stems from a study of vaccination and CD4 T cells after COVID-19. Study at large: Of the convalescent patients, who were SARS-CoV-2 positive by nasal swab PCR, about 10 had mild and one severe disease. Ranging from 14 to 241, the interval between dose two and post-vaccine sampling had a median of roughly 10 weeks.

As regards this clonotype: Antigen unknown.

With the Oncomine TCR Beta short-read assay, DNA from cultured CD4+ T cells was sequenced. Genomic DNA from cultured CD4+ T cells was extracted. TCRdb fed the PCR reads into MiXCR, producing one record per CDR3 protein. The table shows about 18,000 distinct CDR3 sequences, with 54% occurring only once. J gave up 1 base and V 6 bases, and 5 bases lay outside the gene matches. This CDR3 has 14 amino acids. Treatment of the sample: roughly ten-day PBMC culture with coronavirus spike peptide pools or control peptides (ViraFEST assay). Material for sequencing was CD4+ T cells from blood, cultured in vitro. The chain couples TRBV12-3 or TRBV12-4 to TRBJ2-5; 7 nucleotides line up with TRBD2. The source is a human donor who had recovered from COVID-19. CDR3 in DNA: TGTGCCAGCAGGGCGGGCGGGGGCCAAGAGACCCAGTACTTC. Protein product: CASRAGGGQETQYF.